What follows is one T cell receptor (beta chain) and its context. Sequencing used immunoSEQ multiplex PCR; TCRdb keeps in-frame clones, though not all of them. The sample consists of 59,000 or so clones, 82% of them appearing once. The data stem from a study of OX40 agonist ivuxolimab in advanced cancers. The CDR3 has 13 residues. Trimming pared 7 bases from V and 6 bases from J, leaving 16 bases between. CDR1 and CDR2 from the germline V gene are WNHNN and SYGVQD (reference sequence). The gene calls are TRBV10-1 and TRBJ2-7; D is unclear. The sample was CD4+ or CD8+ T cells sorted from blood, taken in a trial of the OX40 agonist ivuxolimab. This clonotype was sampled from an adult with an advanced solid tumor such as melanoma, head and neck, liver or kidney cancer. The CDR3 coding sequence is TGCGCCAGCACTCCGGATTTGTCTACCGAGCAGTACTTC. The encoded protein is CASTPDLSTEQYF.